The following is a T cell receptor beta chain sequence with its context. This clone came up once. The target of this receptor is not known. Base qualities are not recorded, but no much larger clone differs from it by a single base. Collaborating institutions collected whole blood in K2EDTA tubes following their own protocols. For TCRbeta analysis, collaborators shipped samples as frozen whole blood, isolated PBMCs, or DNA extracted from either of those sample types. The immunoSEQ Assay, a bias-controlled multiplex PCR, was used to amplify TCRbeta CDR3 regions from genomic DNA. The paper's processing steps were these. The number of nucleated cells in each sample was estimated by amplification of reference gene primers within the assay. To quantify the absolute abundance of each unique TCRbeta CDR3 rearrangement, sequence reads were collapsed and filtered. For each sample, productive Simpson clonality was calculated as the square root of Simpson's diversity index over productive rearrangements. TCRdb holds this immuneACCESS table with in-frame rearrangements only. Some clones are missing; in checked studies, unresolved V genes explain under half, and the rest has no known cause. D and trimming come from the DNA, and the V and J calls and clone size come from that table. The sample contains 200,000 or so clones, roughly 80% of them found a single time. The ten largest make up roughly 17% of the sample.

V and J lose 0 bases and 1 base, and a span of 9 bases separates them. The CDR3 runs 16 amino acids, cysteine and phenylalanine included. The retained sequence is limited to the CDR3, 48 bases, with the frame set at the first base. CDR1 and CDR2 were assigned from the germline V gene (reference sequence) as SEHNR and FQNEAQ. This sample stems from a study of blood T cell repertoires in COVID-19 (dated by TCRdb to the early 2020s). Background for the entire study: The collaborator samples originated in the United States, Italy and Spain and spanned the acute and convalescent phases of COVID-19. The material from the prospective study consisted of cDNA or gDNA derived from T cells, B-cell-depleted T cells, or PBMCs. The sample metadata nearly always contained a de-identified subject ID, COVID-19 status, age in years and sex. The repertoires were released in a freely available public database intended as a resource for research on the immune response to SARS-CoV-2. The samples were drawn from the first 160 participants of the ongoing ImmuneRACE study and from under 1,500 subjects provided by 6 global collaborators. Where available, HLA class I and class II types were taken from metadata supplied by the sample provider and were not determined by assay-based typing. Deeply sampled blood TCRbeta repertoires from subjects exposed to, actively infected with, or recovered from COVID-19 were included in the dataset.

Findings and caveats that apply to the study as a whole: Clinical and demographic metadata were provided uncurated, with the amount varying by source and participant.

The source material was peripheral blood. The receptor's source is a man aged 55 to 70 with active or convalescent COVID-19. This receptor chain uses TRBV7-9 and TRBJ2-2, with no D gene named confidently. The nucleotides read TGTGCCAGCAGCTTAGCAGCTACAGAGAACACCGGGGAGCTGTTTTTT. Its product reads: CASSLAATENTGELFF.